The source of this T cell receptor beta chain is a study of cytomegalovirus exposure and HLA in healthy donors (dated by TCRdb to about 2017). With respect to the entire study: In an earlier analysis of some 550 of the donors, 250 to 350 Gb of sequence data and 117 million unique TCR beta sequences from some 170 million T cells were reported. Roughly 300 gigabases of sequencing data and some 85 million unique TCR sequences were included in an early release covering 500 to 750 HLA-typed donors. Of the approximately 400 genotyped donors, roughly 85% fell in the genetic ancestry cluster associated with self-reported Caucasian donors. The study aimed to test whether cataloging public T cell receptors could reveal signatures of past pathogen exposure. The T cell repertoires of under 750 subjects were profiled by immunosequencing and related to cytomegalovirus serostatus. In addition to the first cohort of several hundred subjects, a separate validation cohort of under 150 different subjects was used. High-throughput TCR immunosequencing, statistical association of individual TCRs with disease status, and machine learning were combined to predict cytomegalovirus infection status. A later analysis re-examined previously published TCR beta repertoires from several hundred donors and added high-resolution HLA genotyping to investigate patterns of TCR occurrence. In the later analysis, no new phenotypic data were used to find candidate immune exposures; instead, reliance was placed on TCR beta sequences and their occurrence across donors. An earlier analysis of around 640 of the donors used high-throughput TCR beta sequencing to judge whether each TCR beta V gene segment behaved as functional or pseudogenic. Donor age, sex, ethnicity and CMV serostatus were collected together with the repertoire data. A later genetic analysis used genome-wide SNP genotypes for about 60% of the roughly 670 donors, treating that subset as a discovery cohort. All discovery cohort repertoires had been generated using a single sequencing platform. Both class I and class II loci were covered by HLA typing, at four-digit resolution. Typing coverage varied by locus: about 629-630 donors for A, B, C, DRB1 and DQB1; around 560 for DQA1; around 610 for DPA1; around 490 for DPB1. Four to six DR-DQ haplotypes were handled as single units for association and clustering, since linkage in the cohort was strong. Across under 500 genotyped donors of the cohort, an average of roughly 250,000 unique TCR beta nucleotide sequences per donor were sequenced, and 15% to 20% of those sequences were non-productive.

What the research found in general, with its limitations: Because HLA typing was unavailable for some donors at each locus, only the typed subset was used in association tests. Some IMGT-functional V segments, including TRBV6-2 and TRBV6-3, could not be told apart with the 87-base-pair reads, so those segments were excluded. V-gene and J-gene trimming of TCR beta chains was associated with a missense DCLRE1C variant in a later genetic analysis, and the association was replicated in an independent cohort. A later genetic analysis reported fewer N-insertions in productive TCRs among donors in an Asian-associated ancestry cluster than the roughly 620-donor mean. In the study, some 160 TCR beta chains were listed as associated with cytomegalovirus. In a later analysis, several top co-occurrence clusters were reported to appear linked to parvovirus B19, influenza, CMV and Epstein-Barr virus. The classifier was reported to diagnose cytomegalovirus status with high specificity and sensitivity in both the original cohort and the validation cohort. Most CMV-associated TCR beta chains appeared to be HLA-restricted in a later analysis, and the HLA associations seemed to be driven largely by CMV exposure. A later analysis found that HLA-associated TCR beta chains were more clonally expanded and had lower generation probabilities than equally common non-associated chains. CMV serostatus was the only immune exposure information available for the cohort. When HLA alleles, especially DR and DQ, strongly co-occurred, attributing TCR associations to individual alleles was difficult. Linkage disequilibrium might explain the correlated functional status among segregating V segments, but an unknown experimental factor could not be ruled out. In this cohort, only TCR beta chains were sequenced, and detectable features were limited by the absence of alpha or paired-chain data. A further reported finding was that TCR beta sequences accurately predicted the HLA-A and HLA-B alleles for most subjects in the first cohort. While some public TCRs were present in many individuals, most TCR sequences turned up only very rarely across donors. Presence/absence analyses assumed roughly uniform sequencing depth across donors, an assumption that may not hold. A few of the identified cytomegalovirus-associated TCR beta chains were confirmed in vitro to be specific for cytomegalovirus antigens. Some 15 rarely observed V segments, including chromosome 9 orphons, were excluded from the earlier analysis of approximately 500 of the donors because counts were too low. The sequencing pipeline was judged likely to have produced a cluster of highly shared sequence variants as a technical artifact. In a later analysis, around 15,000 TCR beta sequences were associated with specific HLA alleles at a false discovery rate of 0.05. In a later analysis, TCR association rates were found to vary across HLA loci, with the most associated TCRs seen for DRB1 alleles and the fewest for HLA-C alleles. It was suggested by the authors that the approach could potentially be generalized to other disease states and immunological phenotypes. In an earlier analysis of under 600 of the donors, most TCR beta V segments were observed in productive rearrangements about 87% or about 30% of the time, broadly matching IMGT annotations.

Turning to this clone: Its antigen is unknown. Base-call qualities are not available, and no considerably larger clone is one nucleotide away.

The cohort was made up of approximately 670 healthy bone marrow donors. At the time of sampling, every cohort member was nominally healthy, though immune exposures that went unrecorded were likely present. The donor tested CMV seropositive, placing the donor among the approximately 310 seropositive members of the cohort. Each donor provided a peripheral blood sample, and peripheral blood mononuclear cells were used for TCR beta sequencing. The Qiagen DNeasy Blood Extraction Kit was used to extract genomic DNA from the blood cell samples. Receptor amplification or capture employed the immunoSEQ multiplex PCR assay. The multiplex PCR relied on a mix of 60 forward primers for TCR Vbeta segments and 13 reverse primers for TCR Jbeta segments. The CDR3 region of rearranged TCR beta genes was amplified from genomic DNA by a multiplex PCR assay. Amplified TCR beta libraries were sequenced as 87-base-pair reads on the Illumina HiSeq System. On the authors' methods: A later analysis counted 75 million to 100 million unique TCR beta chains across the 500 to 850 repertoires, and roughly 9.9 million of these chains were shared by at least two donors. Raw reads were error-corrected and collapsed into unique sequences by a nearest-neighbor algorithm in which closely related sequences were merged to remove PCR and sequencing errors. To assign V, D and J gene segments, CDR3 sequences were aligned to IMGT reference sequences. For a sequence to be retained, at least a six-nucleotide match to both a V gene segment and a J gene segment was required. A rearrangement was called productive if the CDR3 had no stop codons and remained in frame with V and J, and every other rearrangement was called non-productive. CDR3 was defined by IMGT convention, running from the second conserved V-encoded cysteine to the conserved J-encoded phenylalanine. In an earlier analysis of some 550 of the donors, sequences lacking an unambiguous match to a single V gene segment were excluded. In an earlier analysis of approximately 560 of the donors, a V segment was called functional when productive rearrangements were above 56.7%, and segregating when the standard deviation between donors exceeded 5%. A statistical classification framework was built to diagnose cytomegalovirus status from the catalog of TCR beta chain sequences. A later analysis assigned V and J genes by comparing TCR nucleotide sequences with IMGT/GENE-DB human TR gene sequences. The TCRdist pipeline was used in a later analysis to assign CDR3 sequences and most-parsimonious VDJ recombination scenarios. In a later analysis, every TCR beta chain was defined by the combination of its CDR3 amino acid sequence and its V-gene family, and reads without a unique V-gene family were dropped. A later analysis removed several hundred highly shared, low-generation-probability nucleotide sequences to deal with suspected cross-contamination and a sequencing artifact. A later analysis calculated a clonal expansion index for each public chain from normalized within-repertoire ranks of inferred template counts. In a later analysis, generation probabilities were computed with a VDJ recombination model fitted to out-of-frame rearrangements, and the resulting probabilities were checked against IGoR. A later analysis scored TCR-TCR, TCR-HLA and TCR-CMV co-occurrence with hypergeometric tests, applying a repertoire-size bias correction to TCR pairs. To estimate false discovery rates, a later analysis permuted the HLA or CMV assignments 20 times. In a later analysis, co-occurring TCRs were grouped using DBSCAN, with TCRdist sequence similarity added in when clustering inside HLA-allele-positive subsets. Co-occurrence clustering excluded repertoires with fewer than 30,000 or more than 120,000 public chains, plus five with anomalous nucleotide sharing. The table was pulled from immuneACCESS by TCRdb, which kept in-frame rearrangements only. Such tables lose some clones; where checked, under half of the loss comes from unresolved V genes, and the rest has no known cause. V, J and clone size were drawn from that table, and D and trimming were deduced from the DNA. In all, the sample holds around 200,000 clones, and approximately 80% of those were seen once. The ten largest clones add up to more than 8.5% of the sample.

The germline V gene provides CDR1 ENHRY and CDR2 SYGVKD. V trim: 5 bases; J trim: 5 bases; unmatched bases: 2. The CDR3, from cysteine to phenylalanine, totals 12 residues. Of the read, only the CDR3 DNA is kept; its 36 bases are in frame from base 1. Source material: PBMCs. The receptor's source is a woman in her forties or fifties in good health and CMV-seropositive. The chain is encoded by TRBV10-3 joined to TRBJ2-7, and 8 bases in between align with TRBD1. The CDR3: CAISTTGDEQYF. Here is the DNA: TGTGCCATCAGTACGACAGGGGACGAGCAGTACTTC.